The 24 T cell receptor beta chains below were found in one sample sequenced in a study of T cell responses to AZD1222 COVID-19 vaccine. The protocol was immunoSEQ multiplex PCR, while the TCRdb copy is restricted to in-frame clones and leaves out a portion. The data contain 100,000 to 150,000 clones, around 86% of them singletons. The material sequenced was peripheral blood, taken on day 0 of AZD1222 vaccination. The origin of the receptors is an adult in good health.

The rearrangement links TRBV7-2 to TRBJ2-5, with D perhaps TRBD1 (5 bases). V gave up 1 base and J gave up 9 bases, with 9 bases separating them. This CDR3 has 12 residues. CDR1 is SGHTA, CDR2 FQGNSA, per germline. The CDR3 DNA is TGTGCCAGCAGCTTAGGGGAAGGGGCCCAGTACTTC. This sequence encodes CASSLGEGAQYF.

As to this clone: One end of the junction does not line up with germline, which may come from a read error. The chain joins TRBV3-1 (or the pseudogene TRBV3-2) to TRBJ2-5, with TRBD2 matching over 12 bases. This CDR3 is 17 amino acids long. Germline CDR1 reads LGHDT; CDR2 reads YNNKEL (reference sequence). CDR3 DNA sequence: TGTGCCAGCAGTCAAGACCTAGCGGGGGGGCACCGAGAGACCCAGTACTTC. Encoded protein: CASSQDLAGGHRETQYF.

This chain joins TRBV20-1 and TRBJ2-7; D may be TRBD1 (5 bases). With 3 bases removed from V and 4 bases from J, the gap between germline ends came to 13 bases. This CDR3 has 13 residues. Germline CDR1 and CDR2: DFQATT and SNEGSKA (reference sequence). CDR3 sequence reads: CSASPPGWYEQYF. CDR3 DNA sequence: TGCAGTGCTAGTCCCCCAGGGTGGTACGAGCAGTACTTC.

V usage is TRBV6-4 and J usage is TRBJ2-7; 8 nucleotides match TRBD2. The CDR3 contains 15 residues. Germline CDR1 and CDR2: MRHNA and SNTAGT. J gave up 4 bases and V 2 bases, and 7 bases lay outside the gene matches. The CDR3: CASSDRGGSPYEQYF. CDR3 in DNA: TGTGCCAGCAGTGACCGGGGGGGGTCCCCTTACGAGCAGTACTTC.

The chain joins TRBV7-2 to TRBJ2-2; TRBD1 agrees at 8 bases. The CDR3 spans 15 residues. Losses at the gene ends were 3 bases for V and 7 bases for J; bases not matched to a gene: 7. CDR1 and CDR2 from the germline V gene are SGHTA and FQGNSA. The CDR3 reads CASSFLGQGHGELFF. The CDR3, as DNA: TGTGCCAGCAGCTTCCTTGGACAGGGACACGGGGAGCTGTTTTTT.

The chain employs TRBV5-4 and TRBJ2-6, with D possibly TRBD2 on 6 matching bases. Germline V gives CDR1 SGHNT, CDR2 YYREEE (reference sequence). Between the trimmed V and J ends, which lost 0 bases and 9 bases, there was a span of 10 bases. CDR3 length: 14 amino acids. The CDR3 protein is CASSLGSGDNVLTF. In DNA, the CDR3 is TGTGCCAGCAGCTTGGGTTCGGGAGACAACGTCCTGACTTTC.

The CDR3 bases are TGTGCCAGCAGCTTAGGTAGGGCGAATTCACCCCTCCACTTT. Amino acid sequence: CASSLGRANSPLHF. The rearrangement links TRBV7-9 to TRBJ1-6, with D hard to call. This CDR3 region has 14 residues. Trimming shortened V by 1 base and J by 7 bases, and 8 bases separated the two germline ends. Germline V gives CDR1 SEHNR, CDR2 FQNEAQ (reference sequence).

This clone was seen only once. This chain links TRBV11-2 with TRBJ1-1; 8 bases line up with TRBD1. After removal of 7 bases from V and 2 bases from J, the junction contained 6 bases not matched to a gene. The CDR3 is 14 amino acids. Germline V gene sequence: CDR1 SGHAT, CDR2 FQNNGV. The CDR3 DNA follows: TGTGCCAGCACCCTCAGGGGGCCTAACACTGAAGCTTTCTTT. This gives the protein CASTLRGPNTEAFF.

This sequence joins TRBV4-1 and TRBJ2-2; D possibly corresponds to TRBD1 (6 bases). Between the trimmed V and J ends, which lost 3 bases and 5 bases, there was a span of 10 bases. CDR3 size: 14 residues. Germline values: CDR1 MGHRA, CDR2 YSYEKL. The CDR3 coding sequence is TGCGCCAGCAGCCATACAGGGCGTACCGGGGAGCTGTTTTTT. This codes for CASSHTGRTGELFF.

The chain joins TRBV5-1 to TRBJ1-1; a possible D gene is TRBD1 (5 bases). In germline, CDR1 is SGHRS, CDR2 YFSETQ. V lost 5 bases to trimming and J lost 0 bases, with 8 bases between them. The CDR3 is 13 amino acids. In DNA, the CDR3 is TGCGCCAGCAGTGGGGGGATGAACACTGAAGCTTTCTTT. Protein product: CASSGGMNTEAFF. Filled out from reference TRBV5-1 and TRBJ1-1, the complete variable domain reads KAGVTQTPRYLIKTRGQQVTLSCSPISGHRSVSWYQQTPGQGLQFLFEYFSETQRNKGNFPGRFSGRQFSNSRSEMNVSTLELGDSALYLCASSGGMNTEAFFGQGTRLTVV.

The V and J genes are TRBV10-3 and TRBJ1-1; possibly TRBD1 for D (5 bases). V lost 3 bases, J lost 4 bases, and 12 bases lay in between. The CDR3 runs 14 residues. CDR1 and CDR2 from the germline V gene are ENHRY and SYGVKD. The CDR3 DNA is TGTGCCATCAGTGACAAACTGGGGGTCACTGAAGCTTTCTTT. This translates into CAISDKLGVTEAFF.

The chain recombines TRBV5-6 with TRBJ1-5, with unresolved D. CDR3 length: 16 residues. Germline-derived CDR1 and CDR2 are SGHDT and YYEEEE. The V and J ends lost 4 bases and 2 bases respectively, with 16 bases between them. The CDR3 sequence is CASSSSVRVRNQPQHF. CDR3 sequence (DNA): TGTGCCAGCAGCAGCAGTGTACGGGTGCGCAATCAGCCCCAGCATTTT.

This clone was detected once. The chain employs TRBV6-5 and TRBJ1-1; D not certain. CDR1 and CDR2 (germline): MNHEY, SVGAGI. Trimming shortened V by 4 bases and J by 1 base, and 10 bases separated the two germline ends. The CDR3 sequence is 14 residues long. CDR3 coding DNA: TGTGCCAGCAGTTCACAGATGAAGAACACTGAAGCTTTCTTT. Its translation: CASSSQMKNTEAFF.

The J gene is TRBJ1-1, the V gene TRBV19; no clear D. The CDR3 runs to 15 residues. The germline V and J ends were trimmed by 5 bases and 0 bases, with 13 bases remaining between them. From germline, CDR1 is LNHDA and CDR2 SQIVND (reference sequence). The CDR3 region is CASSSGMMLNTEAFF. In DNA, the CDR3 is TGTGCCAGTAGTTCAGGAATGATGCTGAACACTGAAGCTTTCTTT.

The chain has TRBV11-3 and TRBJ2-1; no clear D gene. V lost 3 bases and J 4 bases, leaving 10 bases between the germline ends. CDR1 SGHNT and CDR2 YENEEA come from the germline V gene. CDR3 length: 14 residues. Written as DNA, the CDR3 is TGTGCCAGCAGCTTCTCCGAAACTTACAATGAGCAGTTCTTC. It encodes CASSFSETYNEQFF.

The chain employs TRBV14 and TRBJ2-1; 12 positions agree with TRBD1. The germline CDR1 and CDR2 sequences are SGHDN and FVKESK. J gave up 7 bases and V 5 bases, and 9 bases lay outside the gene matches. The CDR3 has 16 amino acids. This CDR3 is CASSDSRDRGRNEQFF. CDR3 nucleotide sequence: TGTGCCAGCAGCGATTCCCGGGACAGGGGGCGGAATGAGCAGTTCTTC. Full variable domain (remainder filled in from reference TRBV14 and TRBJ2-1): EAGVTQFPSHSVIEKGQTVTLRCDPISGHDNLYWYRRVMGKEIKFLLHFVKESKQDESGMPNNRFLAERTGGTYSTLKVQPAELEDSGVYFCASSDSRDRGRNEQFFGPGTRLTVL.

The chain carries TRBV28 and TRBJ1-1, with no clear D. The V end was cut by 1 base, the J end by 9 bases, with 12 bases between. Germline V gene lookup returns CDR1 MDHEN and CDR2 SYDVKM. The CDR3 runs 13 residues. CDR3 DNA sequence: TGTGCCAGCAGTTTATCCAGCCCCCTCCAAGCTTTCTTT. Residues: CASSLSSPLQAFF.

CDR3 sequence (DNA): TGCAGCGTGCCAGGCCCGATTGACACCGGGGAGCTGTTTTTT. It encodes CSVPGPIDTGELFF. V and J are TRBV29-1 and TRBJ2-2; no reliable D call. The CDR3 sequence is 14 residues long. The V gene lost 6 bases and the J gene lost 3 bases, with 14 bases spanning the gap. Germline CDR1 is SQVTM and CDR2 is ANQGSEA.

This clone was seen just once. The chain carries TRBV29-1 and TRBJ1-2; D ambiguous. V was pared by 5 bases and J by 10 bases, with 11 bases between. Germline CDR1 and CDR2: SQVTM and ANQGSEA. The CDR3 extends over 10 amino acids. The CDR3 region has the DNA TGCAGCGTTTATCAGGAAGACTACACCTTC. It yields the protein CSVYQEDYTF.

The chain combines TRBV6-4 with TRBJ1-2, with 9 bases matching TRBD1. The length of the CDR3 is 14 residues. Germline-derived CDR1 and CDR2 are MRHNA and SNTAGT. The V gene end was trimmed by 5 bases and the J gene end by 6 bases; junction bases not matched to a gene: 7. The CDR3 DNA sequence: TGTGCCAGCAGTACAGGGGGCGATGGAGATGGCTACACCTTC. This translates into CASSTGGDGDGYTF.

This chain uses TRBV3-1 (or the pseudogene TRBV3-2) with TRBJ1-2; TRBD1 agrees at 9 bases. This CDR3 spans 16 amino acids. The ends lost 3 bases at V and 6 bases at J; junction bases unmatched: 11. Germline-derived CDR1 and CDR2 are LGHDT and YNNKEL (reference sequence). This chain's CDR3 is CASSHWTDRGINGYTF. In DNA, the CDR3 is TGTGCCAGCAGCCATTGGACCGACAGGGGGATAAATGGCTACACCTTC.

The chain carries TRBV4-1 and TRBJ2-1; unclear D gene. The germline V gene has CDR1 MGHRA and CDR2 YSYEKL. Trimming cost V 1 base and J 6 bases, with 10 bases left between them. The CDR3 is 14 amino acids. DNA of the CDR3: TGCGCCAGCAGCCAAGGAGTTCCTACCAATGAGCAGTTCTTC. This translates into CASSQGVPTNEQFF.

The chain combines TRBV6-5 with TRBJ1-6; D call uncertain. Trimming pared 3 bases from V and 9 bases from J, leaving 6 bases between. CDR3 length equals 12 residues. Germline V gives CDR1 MNHEY, CDR2 SVGAGI. In nucleotides, the CDR3 is TGTGCCAGCAGTTATCAGGCTTCACCCCTCCACTTT. It specifies CASSYQASPLHF.

The chain carries TRBV24-1 and TRBJ1-1; D is unresolved. This CDR3 comprises 14 residues. The germline CDR1 and CDR2 sequences are KGHDR and SFDVKD. V shed 6 bases and J shed 1 base, with 11 bases lying between them. In nucleotides, the CDR3 is TGTGCCACCAGTAGCGCAGAGAGGAACACTGAAGCTTTCTTT. This encodes CATSSAERNTEAFF.